This TCR beta chain was observed in a study of shared clonotypes between healthy human individuals. With respect to this clone: The sample carries other DNA sequences with the same CDR3.

It was CD45RO-negative cells, positively selected for CCR7, that made up naive CD8 cells, with terminally differentiated effector memory CD45RA+ cells excluded. The CDR3 loop spans 11 amino acids. The V gene lost 4 bases and the J gene lost 3 bases, with 1 base spanning the gap. Germline lookup yields CDR1 MNHNS and CDR2 SASEGT. Repertoires were generated with immunoSEQ multiplex PCR, while TCRdb's copy carries only in-frame clones and drops some. The sample has roughly 1,800,000 clones, approximately 95% seen once. This clonotype was obtained from a man aged 18-30 years in good health. Sequenced: naive CD8+ T cells sorted from blood. V usage is TRBV6-1 and J usage is TRBJ2-1; D gene unclear. CDR3 amino acids: CASSVYNEQFF. In DNA, the CDR3 is TGTGCCAGCAGTGTCTACAATGAGCAGTTCTTC.